Presented here are 24 T cell receptor beta chains from one specimen sequenced in a study of cytomegalovirus exposure and HLA in healthy donors. The PCR made use of 60 Vbeta and 13 Jbeta primers. TCRdb's table, derived via immunoSEQ multiplex PCR, lists solely in-frame clones and lacks some. Found here are roughly 170,000 clones, 80% to 85% of them singletons; the top ten hold around 1.5%. Source material: PBMCs. The origin of the receptors is a man aged 45-60 years in good health and CMV-seronegative.

This clone was picked up a small number of times. The chain couples TRBV6-5 to TRBJ2-5, with D possibly matching TRBD1 (6 bases). The germline CDR1 and CDR2 sequences are MNHEY and SVGAGI. The V end was cut by 2 bases, the J end by 0 bases, with 10 bases between. This CDR3 spans 15 amino acids. CDR3 nucleotides: TGTGCCAGCAGTTACCGGACAGCCCACCAAGAGACCCAGTACTTC. Its translation is CASSYRTAHQETQYF.

The chain uses TRBV27 and TRBJ2-3, with D unresolved. The V end was cut by 5 bases, the J end by 4 bases, with 16 bases between. The CDR3 consists of 15 residues. Per germline, CDR1 MNHEY and CDR2 SMNVEV (reference sequence). CDR3 amino acids: CASSLLGLGADTQYF. As DNA, the CDR3 is TGTGCCAGCAGTCTATTGGGTCTAGGAGCAGATACGCAGTATTTT.

A word on this clone: Other nucleotide sequences from this sample produce the same CDR3. V usage is TRBV19 and J usage is TRBJ2-7; 8 nucleotides align to TRBD2. Germline CDR1 and CDR2: LNHDA and SQIVND (reference sequence). V shed 3 bases and J 2 bases; nucleotides not matched to a gene: 12. The CDR3 is 17 amino acids. The CDR3 protein is CASSMRVAGIRTYEQYF. DNA of the CDR3: TGTGCCAGTAGTATGAGAGTAGCGGGAATCCGAACCTACGAGCAGTACTTC.

The chain couples TRBV4-1 to TRBJ2-5; D is ambiguous. This CDR3 comprises 16 residues. CDR1 MGHRA and CDR2 YSYEKL come from the germline V gene. V shed 6 bases and J shed 0 bases, with 17 bases lying between them. The CDR3 is CASSSGPSAYQETQYF. DNA for the CDR3: TGCGCCAGCAGTTCGGGTCCCAGCGCCTACCAAGAGACCCAGTACTTC.

The chain recombines TRBV5-6 with TRBJ2-1, with a weak D call TRBD1 (7 bases). Trimming cost V 1 base and J 4 bases, with 18 bases left between them. This CDR3 contains 17 residues. Germline V CDR1 and CDR2: SGHDT, YYEEEE. CDR3: CASSLNYRRGRYNEQFF. In DNA form, the CDR3 reads TGTGCCAGCAGCTTGAACTACAGGAGGGGGCGGTACAATGAGCAGTTCTTC.

In its sample, this clone was seen a few times. The chain employs TRBV5-1 and TRBJ2-3; 8 bases match TRBD1. Germline V CDR1 and CDR2: SGHRS, YFSETQ. After removal of 4 bases from V and 1 base from J, the junction contained 5 bases not matched to a gene. CDR3 size: 15 residues. The CDR3 loop is CASSLLDRGTDTQYF. CDR3 DNA sequence: TGCGCCAGCAGCCTTTTGGACAGGGGCACAGATACGCAGTATTTT. The full variable domain, completed using reference TRBV5-1 and TRBJ2-3, is KAGVTQTPRYLIKTRGQQVTLSCSPISGHRSVSWYQQTPGQGLQFLFEYFSETQRNKGNFPGRFSGRQFSNSRSEMNVSTLELGDSALYLCASSLLDRGTDTQYFGPGTRLTVL.

The genes are TRBV6-5 and TRBJ2-5; perhaps TRBD2 as D (6 bases). This CDR3 is 15 amino acids long. The V gene's germline CDR1 is MNHEY and CDR2 SVGAGI. Deletions cut 6 bases from V and 2 bases from J, with 16 bases between. CDR3 in DNA: TGTGCCAGCAGCCGCCAGCCGGACTATCAAGAGACCCAGTACTTC. Amino acids: CASSRQPDYQETQYF.

The sample holds one count of this clone. The V call is TRBV7-9, the J call TRBJ1-5; a weak D match, TRBD1 (5 bases). This CDR3 has 13 residues. CDR1 SEHNR and CDR2 FQNEAQ come from the germline V gene (reference sequence). Trimming removed 6 bases from V and 3 bases from J, with 9 bases in between. The CDR3 sequence: CASRDTANQPQHF. The CDR3 DNA is TGTGCCAGCAGGGACACTGCCAATCAGCCCCAGCATTTT.

The table lists this clone with a few counts. The rearrangement links TRBV4-3 to TRBJ2-7, with unresolved D. The germline V and J ends were trimmed by 0 bases and 9 bases, with 15 bases remaining between them. This CDR3 comprises 14 residues. Germline-derived CDR1 and CDR2 are LGHNA and YSLEER. The DNA for the CDR3 is TGCGCCAGCAGCCAAGATTTGCAGGTATTAGTGCAGTACTTC. Translated: CASSQDLQVLVQYF.

In its sample, this clone was seen a few times. The V gene is TRBV4-1, the J gene TRBJ2-1, with a weak D call TRBD2 (5 bases). V was shortened by 2 bases and J by 10 bases, with 18 bases between the two germline ends. The length of the CDR3 is 15 residues. The germline V gene encodes CDR1 MGHRA and CDR2 YSYEKL. CDR3 amino acids: CASSQPGFRDREQFF. CDR3 bases: TGCGCCAGCAGCCAACCCGGATTTCGGGATCGCGAGCAGTTCTTC.

The chain has TRBV7-9 and TRBJ2-7; D is perhaps TRBD2 (6 bases). CDR3 length equals 15 residues. Germline-derived CDR1 and CDR2 are SEHNR and FQNEAQ (reference sequence). Trimming removed 2 bases at V and 0 bases at J, with 11 bases between. The CDR3 nucleotides are TGTGCCAGCAGCTTATCGGGACTGACCTCCTACGAGCAGTACTTC. Its protein is CASSLSGLTSYEQYF.

J is TRBJ2-1 and V is TRBV7-9, with a weak D call TRBD2 (5 bases). This CDR3 has 13 amino acids. CDR1 is SEHNR and CDR2 is FQNEAQ in the germline V gene (reference sequence). Between the trimmed V and J ends, which lost 5 bases and 7 bases, there was a span of 12 bases. CDR3 in DNA: TGTGCCAGCAGCGCCGGACTGGTAAATGAGCAGTTCTTC. It is translated as CASSAGLVNEQFF.

The chain carries TRBV25-1 and TRBJ1-4; 8 bases are a match to TRBD1. Germline V gene lookup returns CDR1 MGHDK and CDR2 SYGVNS. The V gene end was trimmed by 3 bases and the J gene end by 6 bases; junction bases not matched to a gene: 6. The CDR3 totals 15 residues. This CDR3 is CASSETGARDEKLFF. The CDR3 DNA reads TGTGCCAGCAGTGAGACAGGGGCAAGGGATGAAAAACTGTTTTTT.

The chain uses TRBV7-3 and TRBJ2-3; D ambiguous. Germline CDR1 is SGHTA and CDR2 is FQGTGA. This CDR3 comprises 14 residues. Trimming removed 2 bases at V and 2 bases at J, with 8 bases between. CDR3 in DNA: TGTGCCAGCAGCTTATCTCTTTCCACAGATACGCAGTATTTT. It yields the protein CASSLSLSTDTQYF. Supplemented by reference TRBV7-3 and TRBJ2-3, the full variable domain reads GAGVSQTPSNKVTEKGKYVELRCDPISGHTALYWYRQSLGQGPEFLIYFQGTGAADDSGLPNDRFFAVRPEGSVSTLKIQRTERGDSAVYLCASSLSLSTDTQYFGPGTRLTVL.

The V and J genes are TRBV5-1 and TRBJ1-1; tentative D call: TRBD1 (5 bases). The germline gives CDR1 SGHRS, CDR2 YFSETQ. CDR3 length: 14 residues. The V and J ends lost 4 bases and 6 bases respectively, with 16 bases between them. The CDR3 loop reads CASSTDTGRPEAFF. In DNA form, the CDR3 reads TGCGCCAGCAGCACGGACACAGGACGCCCTGAAGCTTTCTTT.

The V and J genes are TRBV28 and TRBJ2-3; 8 bases fit TRBD2. V shed 9 bases, J shed 4 bases, and the junction held 6 bases outside the gene matches. Germline values: CDR1 MDHEN, CDR2 SYDVKM. The CDR3 extends over 13 amino acids. The CDR3 sequence: CASGTRQPDTQYF. The CDR3 nucleotides read TGTGCCAGTGGGACTAGGCAACCAGATACGCAGTATTTT.

This chain connects TRBV5-6 to TRBJ2-5; D is perhaps TRBD1 (6 bases). V was clipped by 5 bases and J by 2 bases, with 16 bases between them. The CDR3 contains 15 residues. The V gene's germline CDR1 is SGHDT and CDR2 YYEEEE. CDR3 loop: CASSSTGRGQETQYF. CDR3 sequence (DNA): TGTGCCAGCAGTTCAACAGGGAGAGGGCAAGAGACCCAGTACTTC.

This clone was seen more than once but under ten times. The chain links TRBV5-1 to TRBJ1-2; TRBD1 might be the D (6 bases). This CDR3 has 15 amino acids. Trimming shortened V by 3 bases and J by 4 bases, and 16 bases separated the two germline ends. Germline V gene sequence: CDR1 SGHRS, CDR2 YFSETQ. The CDR3 loop reads CASSSQVGAGYGYTF. CDR3 DNA sequence: TGCGCCAGCAGCTCCCAGGTGGGGGCGGGCTATGGCTACACCTTC. The whole variable domain, remainder taken from reference TRBV5-1 and TRBJ1-2, is KAGVTQTPRYLIKTRGQQVTLSCSPISGHRSVSWYQQTPGQGLQFLFEYFSETQRNKGNFPGRFSGRQFSNSRSEMNVSTLELGDSALYLCASSSQVGAGYGYTFGSGTRLTVV.

The sample holds a few counts of this clone. This chain connects TRBV10-3 to TRBJ2-7; no definite D call. CDR1 is ENHRY and CDR2 is SYGVKD in the germline V gene. V was clipped by 1 base and J by 3 bases, with 4 bases between them. The CDR3 is made up of 12 amino acids. Written as DNA, the CDR3 is TGTGCCATCAGTGAGTACGGCTACGAGCAGTACTTC. This gives the protein CAISEYGYEQYF.

The chain employs TRBV6-5 and TRBJ2-7; the match to TRBD1 covers 7 bases. The CDR3 has 13 residues. Germline CDR1 reads MNHEY; CDR2 reads SVGAGI. Germline trimming cut 2 bases from V and 12 bases from J; bases unmatched to any gene: 10. The CDR3 DNA reads as TGTGCCAGCAGTTACGAGGCAGGGGGTCAGGTGTACTTC. Its protein is CASSYEAGGQVYF.

With regard to this clone: One end of the junction is discordant with germline, which a read error may explain. The chain has TRBV7-9 and TRBJ1-4; D is unclear. The germline V gene encodes CDR1 SEHNR and CDR2 FQNEAQ (reference sequence). This CDR3 contains 15 residues. The CDR3 loop reads CSSSSAGASGEKLFF. The CDR3 DNA follows: TGTTCCAGCAGCTCAGCCGGAGCCTCCGGGGAAAAACTGTTTTTT.

This chain links TRBV5-1 with TRBJ2-3; 8 bases line up with TRBD2. The germline gives CDR1 SGHRS, CDR2 YFSETQ. The V and J ends lost 6 bases and 4 bases, in that order; junction bases with no gene match: 13. There are 16 residues in the CDR3. The CDR3 spells CASNPIESGGADTQYF. The CDR3 DNA sequence: TGCGCCAGCAACCCAATAGAGTCGGGGGGGGCAGATACGCAGTATTTT. The variable domain in full, completed from reference TRBV5-1 and TRBJ2-3, reads KAGVTQTPRYLIKTRGQQVTLSCSPISGHRSVSWYQQTPGQGLQFLFEYFSETQRNKGNFPGRFSGRQFSNSRSEMNVSTLELGDSALYLCASNPIESGGADTQYFGPGTRLTVL.

The gene calls are TRBV6-5 and TRBJ2-7; 8 nucleotides agree with TRBD1. Looked up from germline, CDR1 is MNHEY and CDR2 is SVGAGI. The trim removed 5 bases at V and 5 bases at J, leaving 8 bases unmatched. The CDR3 length is 14 residues. CDR3 coding DNA: TGTGCCAGCAGTGGCCGACAGGGGTCCCACGAGCAGTACTTC. Translating it yields CASSGRQGSHEQYF.

The chain has TRBV25-1 and TRBJ2-7; D perhaps matches TRBD1 (6 bases). Germline CDR1 MGHDK, CDR2 SYGVNS. This CDR3 region has 14 residues. Trimming took 1 base from V and 2 from J, leaving 9 bases between them. CDR3 DNA sequence: TGTGCCAGCAGTGAATTGTCAGGGGCCTACGAGCAGTACTTC. Protein sequence: CASSELSGAYEQYF.